Ten or more counts support the clone carrying this TCR beta chain. TCRdb independently ran MiXCR on the 5' RACE reads; one entry per CDR3 protein. This sample has approximately 120,000 distinct CDR3 sequences, with under 8% found just once. The data originate from a study of T cells after yellow fever vaccination. Per the germline V gene, CDR1 is MNHNS and CDR2 is SASEGT. The V gene end was trimmed by 11 bases and the J gene end by 4 bases; junction bases not matched to a gene: 12. This CDR3 comprises 14 residues. Here the sequenced sample was CD4+ T cells sorted from PBMCs, taken approximately 11 days after the first yellow fever vaccination. This clonotype was obtained from a man in his late teens or twenties who received the YFV17D yellow fever vaccine. The chain joins TRBV6-1 to TRBJ1-1; TRBD1 agrees at 8 bases. The CDR3 sequence is CAHNPGGAGTEAFF. The CDR3 DNA follows: TGTGCCCACAACCCAGGGGGCGCGGGCACTGAAGCTTTCTTT.